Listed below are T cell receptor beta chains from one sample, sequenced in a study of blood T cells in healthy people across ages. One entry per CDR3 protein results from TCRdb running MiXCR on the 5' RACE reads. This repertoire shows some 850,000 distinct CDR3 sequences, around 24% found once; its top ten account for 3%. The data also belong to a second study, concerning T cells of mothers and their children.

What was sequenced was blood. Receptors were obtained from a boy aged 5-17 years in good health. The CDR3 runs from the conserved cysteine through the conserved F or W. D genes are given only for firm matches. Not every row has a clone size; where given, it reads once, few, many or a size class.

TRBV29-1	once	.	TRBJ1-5	TGCAGCGTTTTGAGGGCAGGGCTCAGGCAAGGGCCCCAGCATTTT	CSVLRAGLRQGPQHF
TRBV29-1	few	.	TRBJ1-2	TGCAGCGTTGAACCCGTCGACGTGTACGGCTACACCTTC	CSVEPVDVYGYTF
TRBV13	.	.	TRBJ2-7	TGTGCCAGCGGGGAGGGGGCCTACGAGCAGTACTTC	CASGEGAYEQYF
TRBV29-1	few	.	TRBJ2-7	TGCAGCGGTACACAGAGCTCCTACGAGCAGTACTTC	CSGTQSSYEQYF
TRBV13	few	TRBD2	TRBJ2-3	TGTGCCAGCAGCTTCGGTTCAGCGGGGTACACAGATACGCAGTATTTT	CASSFGSAGYTDTQYF
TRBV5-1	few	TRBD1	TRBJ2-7	TGCGCCAGCAGCTTCGGGACAGGGGGCCTCCACGAGCAGTACTTC	CASSFGTGGLHEQYF
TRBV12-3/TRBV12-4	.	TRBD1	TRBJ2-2	TGTGCCAGCAGTTACGGACAGGGGGCTGGCGGGGAGCTGTTTTTT	CASSYGQGAGGELFF
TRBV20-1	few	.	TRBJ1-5	TGCAGTGCTAGTGCCTCTAGCAATCAGCCCCAGCATTTT	CSASASSNQPQHF
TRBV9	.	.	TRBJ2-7	TGTGCCAGCAGCGAGGGGACTGAGGTCATCTACGAGCAGTACTTC	CASSEGTEVIYEQYF
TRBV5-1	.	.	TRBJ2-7	TGCGCCAGCAGCTTGGCAATACAGTTGCCCTACGAGCAGTACTTC	CASSLAIQLPYEQYF
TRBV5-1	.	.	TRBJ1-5	TGCGCCGGCAGACAGGAGGGGGGAACGCCCCAGCATTTT	CAGRQEGGTPQHF
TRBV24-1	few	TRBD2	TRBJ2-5	TGTGCCCCCGGACTAGGCCGTGGGGAGCAGTACTTC	CAPGLGRGEQYF
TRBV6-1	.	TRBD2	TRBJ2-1	TGTGCCAGCAGTCTAGTAGCGGGGGACTCCCACAATGAGCAGTTCTTC	CASSLVAGDSHNEQFF
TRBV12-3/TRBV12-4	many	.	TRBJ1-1	TGCGCCAGCAGCTTCTCTGGGACTGAAGCTTTCTTT	CASSFSGTEAFF
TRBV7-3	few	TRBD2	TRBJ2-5	TGTGCCAGCAGCTTAATTGGCGGGGGGGACCAAGAGACCCAGTACTTC	CASSLIGGGDQETQYF
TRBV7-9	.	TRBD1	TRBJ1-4	TGTGCCAGCAGCGCCGGGACAGAGTCTATCGGGCTGTTTTTT	CASSAGTESIGLFF
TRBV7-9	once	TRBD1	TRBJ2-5	TGTGCCAGCAGCTCAAGAACAGGGGTAAAGGGAGAGACCCAGTACTTC	CASSSRTGVKGETQYF
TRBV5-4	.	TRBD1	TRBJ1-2	TGTGCCAGCAGCTTGGCCAGGACAGGGGATAACTATGGCTACACCTTC	CASSLARTGDNYGYTF
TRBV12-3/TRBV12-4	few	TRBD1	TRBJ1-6	TGTGCCAGCACTCCGGGGGGCAGGACAGGATCACCCCTCCACTTT	CASTPGGRTGSPLHF
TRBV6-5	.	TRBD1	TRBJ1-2	TGTGCCAGCAGCTACCAAGGGACAGGGGATACAAACTATGGCTACACCTTC	CASSYQGTGDTNYGYTF
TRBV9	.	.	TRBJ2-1	TGTGCCAGCAGCGTAGGCCGCCCCCAGGATTATCAGTTCTTC	CASSVGRPQDYQFF
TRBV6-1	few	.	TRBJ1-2	TGTGCCAGCAAGGTATCGAGGAGGGACTATGGCTACACCTTC	CASKVSRRDYGYTF
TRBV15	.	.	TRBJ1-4	TGTGCCACCAGCCCAGGCGGGGCAACTAATGAAAAACTGTTTTTT	CATSPGGATNEKLFF
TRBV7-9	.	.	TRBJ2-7	TGTGCCATCCACCAAACCAGCTCCTACGAGCAGTACTTC	CAIHQTSSYEQYF
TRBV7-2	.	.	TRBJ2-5	TGTGCCAGCAGCTTAGTTGGCGGGGGCCTACAACAAGAGACCCAGTACTTC	CASSLVGGGLQQETQYF
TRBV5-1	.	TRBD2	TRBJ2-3	TGCGCCAGCACCCAGCGGGGGGAGACAGATACGCAGTATTTT	CASTQRGETDTQYF
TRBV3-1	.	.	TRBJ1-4	TGTGCCAGCACCCAAGTAAACCCAACTAATGAAAAACTGTTTTTT	CASTQVNPTNEKLFF
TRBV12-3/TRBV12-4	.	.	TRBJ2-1	TGTGCCAGCAGTTTTTTTCAGAGTGAGCAGTTCTTC	CASSFFQSEQFF
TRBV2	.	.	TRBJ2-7	TGTGCCAGCAGTGAAGGTAGCGAAATCGACGAGCAGTACTTC	CASSEGSEIDEQYF
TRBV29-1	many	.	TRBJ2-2	TGCAGCGTTGTGAAGGGAAATAGGGTAACCGGGGAGCTGTTTTTT	CSVVKGNRVTGELFF
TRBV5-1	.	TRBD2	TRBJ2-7	TGCGCCAGCAGCTTGGATCAGCGGGGAAGCTCCTACGAGCAGTACTTC	CASSLDQRGSSYEQYF